This passage covers 27 T cell receptor beta chains from one sample sequenced in a study of tumor-infiltrating lymphocytes in primary liver carcinoma. Taking about 18-32 mg of unsorted bulk tissue, the authors co-extracted RNA and DNA. With 500 to 650 ng total RNA as template and a constant-region primer, TCR beta cDNA was made. Library construction for TCR beta comprised three nested multiplex PCR rounds performed with slightly modified ARM-PCR. For roughly 10 cycles apiece, the opening two PCR rounds ran with TRBV1-TRBV30 forward primers and a C-beta reverse primer. TCRdb analysed the multiplex PCR reads with MiXCR anew, one entry per CDR3 protein. Here the sample spans roughly 100,000 distinct CDR3 sequences, about four fifths being singletons. The sequenced material came from liver tumor tissue from sampling region 3. Subset specified: tumor region T3, left-lateral pole. The source of these receptors is a man aged 35 to 55 with primary liver carcinoma and hepatitis B virus infection.

J is TRBJ2-1 and V is TRBV11-1; 7 bases are a match to TRBD1. Looked up from germline, CDR1 is SGHAT and CDR2 is FQDESV (reference sequence). This CDR3 is 15 amino acids long. The ends lost 11 bases at V and 5 bases at J; junction bases unmatched: 15. CDR3 DNA sequence: TGTGCCCGCATACCCACAGGGGTTCTGGACAATGAGCAGTTCTTC. Translating gives CARIPTGVLDNEQFF.

This clonotype was recorded a few times. Germline and junction disagree at one end, which may indicate a read error. The rearrangement uses TRBV5-4 and TRBJ2-7; D might be TRBD2 (6 bases). The CDR3 has 14 residues. The germline CDR1 and CDR2 sequences are SGHNT and YYREEE (reference sequence). The CDR3 is CASSSRDFPYEQHF. For the CDR3, the DNA is TGTGCCAGCAGTTCAAGGGACTTCCCCTACGAGCAGCACTTC.

This clonotype was seen a few times. A much bigger clone sits one base away, suggesting this may be a read error. J is TRBJ1-1 and V is TRBV6-5; TRBD1 might be the D (5 bases). The CDR3 has 14 residues. The germline V gene encodes CDR1 MNHEY and CDR2 SVGAGI. The CDR3: CANSYGGARGEAFF. The CDR3 coding sequence is TGTGCCAACAGTTACGGGGGTGCGCGAGGTGAAGCTTTCTTT.

This chain links TRBV29-1 with TRBJ2-7; D may match TRBD1 or TRBD2 (5 bases each). The CDR3 has 16 amino acids. The V end was cut by 5 bases, the J end by 2 bases, with 22 bases between. Germline loops: CDR1 SQVTM, CDR2 ANQGSEA. The CDR3 DNA is TGCAGCGTTATGACATCTGGGACCGACACTCCCTACGAGCAGTACTTC. Encoded protein: CSVMTSGTDTPYEQYF.

For this clonotype: The junction departs from the called germline gene at one end, perhaps through a read error. V is TRBV5-1 and J is TRBJ2-1; D perhaps matches TRBD1 (5 bases). The germline V gene has CDR1 SGHRS and CDR2 YFSETQ. The CDR3 loop spans 12 amino acids. CDR3 sequence: CASSSVRADQFF. CDR3 bases: TGCGCCAGTAGCTCGGTCAGGGCCGATCAGTTCTTC.

This clonotype was seen once. Since no conserved phenylalanine or tryptophan closes the CDR3, a read error is the likely cause. J is TRBJ2-2 and V is TRBV7-6; D not certain. The V and J ends lost 1 base and 5 bases respectively, with 8 bases between them. The CDR3 is 14 amino acids. Germline CDR1 is SGHVS and CDR2 is FNYEAQ. The CDR3 nucleotides are TGTGCCAGCAGCTTAGGTGCCGGGACCGGGGAGCTGTTTTCT. Amino acids: CASSLGAGTGELFS.

Comments on this clonotype: At one boundary the junction diverges from the germline segment, which might be a read error. This rearrangement joins TRBV6-6 to TRBJ1-1; 8 bases map to TRBD1. In germline, CDR1 is MNHNY, CDR2 SVGAGI (reference sequence). CDR3 length: 15 amino acids. CDR3 amino acids: CASIGMAGGNAEVFF. DNA of the CDR3: TGTGCCAGCATCGGAATGGCAGGGGGCAACGCTGAAGTTTTCTTT.

Only one count was recorded for this clonotype. The chain recombines TRBV12-3 or TRBV12-4 with TRBJ2-7; D is undetermined. Trimming stripped 5 bases from V and 4 bases from J, with 15 bases between. The CDR3 has 14 amino acids. The CDR3 loop is CASSPRGRTYEQYF. The DNA for the CDR3 is TGTGCCAGCAGTCCCCGTGGCAGAACATACGAGCAGTACTTC.

The J gene is TRBJ2-5, the V gene TRBV28, with 7 positions matching TRBD2. The CDR3 covers 16 residues. The trim removed 5 bases at V and 5 bases at J, leaving 14 bases unmatched. Germline CDR1 is MDHEN and CDR2 is SYDVKM. CDR3 nucleotide sequence: TGTGCCAGCAGTCCTGGACTAGTGGTAGGTGGTGAGACCCAGTACTTC. As protein: CASSPGLVVGGETQYF.

V and J are TRBV10-3 and TRBJ2-7; D possibly matches TRBD1 or TRBD2 (5 bases each). This CDR3 spans 12 amino acids. V lost 4 bases and J 5 bases, leaving 9 bases between the germline ends. Germline V gene data show CDR1 as ENHRY and CDR2 as SYGVKD. In DNA form, the CDR3 reads TGTGCCATCAGTGGGGGGAAGCACGAGCAGTACTTC. The encoded protein is CAISGGKHEQYF.

This clonotype has a single count. A read error may produce the germline difference seen at one junction end. The V and J genes are TRBV6-5 and TRBJ1-2, with D uncertain. CDR1 is MNHEY and CDR2 is SVGAGI in the germline V gene. The CDR3 is 14 residues long. Here the CDR3 reads CASILNPANYGHTF. CDR3 sequence (DNA): TGTGCCAGCATTCTGAACCCAGCTAACTATGGCCACACCTTC.

To note about this clonotype: The junction differs from germline at one of its ends, possibly a read error. The chain recombines TRBV12-3 or TRBV12-4 with TRBJ2-2, with D possibly being TRBD2 (7 bases). The CDR3 has 16 amino acids. For the CDR3, the DNA is TGTGTCAGCAGTTTTGGGGGGGCAGTAAGCACCGGGGTGCTGTTTTTT. It encodes CVSSFGGAVSTGVLFF.

In this sample, this clonotype turned up once. At one end the junction does not follow the germline gene, possibly because of a read error. The genes are TRBV27 and TRBJ1-5; 10 nucleotides agree with TRBD1. This CDR3 spans 17 amino acids. The germline CDR1 and CDR2 sequences are MNHEY and SMNVEV (reference sequence). The CDR3 DNA follows: TGTGTCAGCAGTTTATTTTACGGGACAGGGGATGATCAGCCCCAGCATTTT. This codes for CVSSLFYGTGDDQPQHF.

A remark on this clonotype: At one end, the junction sequence differs from germline, possibly due to a read error. The chain has TRBV4-1 and TRBJ2-7, with TRBD2 matching 8 bases. The CDR3 spans 15 residues. Germline V gene data show CDR1 as MGHRA and CDR2 as YSYEKL. CDR3 region: CVSSQDFSGIYEQYF. The CDR3, as DNA: TGCGTCAGCAGCCAAGATTTTAGCGGGATTTACGAGCAGTACTTC.

J is TRBJ2-3 and V is TRBV11-2, with D possibly being TRBD2 (6 bases). CDR3 length: 19 residues. The V and J ends lost 2 bases and 7 bases respectively, with 28 bases between them. Germline lookup yields CDR1 SGHAT and CDR2 FQNNGV. The CDR3 spells CASSLSLGGQIATNHTQYF. In DNA, the CDR3 is TGTGCCAGCAGCTTATCTTTGGGGGGTCAGATCGCTACAAATCATACGCAGTATTTT. Supplemented by reference TRBV11-2 and TRBJ2-3, the full variable domain reads EAGVAQSPRYKIIEKRQSVAFWCNPISGHATLYWYQQILGQGPKLLIQFQNNGVVDDSQLPKDRFSAERLKGVDSTLKIQPAKLEDSAVYLCASSLSLGGQIATNHTQYFGPGTRLTVL.

Of note for this clonotype: At one end, the junction sequence differs from germline, possibly due to a read error. The chain employs TRBV6-5 and TRBJ1-5; D gene unclear. Germline V CDR1 and CDR2: MNHEY, SVGAGI. The CDR3 is made up of 13 amino acids. The CDR3, as DNA: TGTACCAGGAGTTACTCCCCCCAACAGCCCCAGCATTTT. Its translation is CTRSYSPQQPQHF.

V and J are TRBV6-1 and TRBJ1-5; maybe TRBD1 (6 bases). The V gene's germline CDR1 is MNHNS and CDR2 SASEGT. Trimming pared 10 bases from V and 5 bases from J, leaving 18 bases between. The CDR3 length is 14 residues. The CDR3 DNA sequence: TGTGCCAACACTGGAGGGGGAAATGATCAGCCCCAGCATTTT. Protein product: CANTGGGNDQPQHF.

The CDR3 region has the DNA TGTGCCAGCAGCCAAGATTTGGGGACTAGAGGCGGTATGCACTATTTT. Its translation is CASSQDLGTRGGMHYF. The rearrangement joins TRBV4-2 to TRBJ2-3, with 8 nucleotides matching TRBD2. Per germline, CDR1 LGHNA and CDR2 YNFKEQ. This CDR3 contains 16 residues. V was clipped by 0 bases and J by 15 bases; unmatched bases: 17.

This chain connects TRBV12-3 or TRBV12-4 to TRBJ1-1; D remains unclear. The CDR3 loop spans 14 amino acids. In DNA, the CDR3 is TGTGTCAGTAGTCCCCCTAGGGCAGGCACTGAAGCTTTCTTT. This encodes CVSSPPRAGTEAFF.

The chain carries TRBV4-3 and TRBJ1-6; TRBD1 is a possible D gene (6 bases). Germline values: CDR1 LGHNA, CDR2 YSLEER. V was clipped by 5 bases and J by 18 bases, with 29 bases between them. The CDR3 is 16 amino acids. In DNA form, the CDR3 reads TGCGCCAGCAGCTCCTGGGACATGGGAAGGAATTCACCCAGCCACTTT. It specifies CASSSWDMGRNSPSHF.

Remarks on this clonotype: The CDR3 end shows no conserved phenylalanine or tryptophan, and so a read error is likely. J is TRBJ2-7 and V is TRBV14; D is unresolved. The CDR3 is 12 residues long. Per germline, CDR1 SGHDN and CDR2 FVKESK. CDR3 in DNA: TGCGCCAGCAGCCAAGGATTGAGCTTGCAGTACATC. Protein product: CASSQGLSLQYI.

A remark on this clonotype: Sequence at one end of the junction differs from germline and may be a read error. This chain connects TRBV11-1 to TRBJ2-1; 7 positions match TRBD2. Germline V gene lookup returns CDR1 SGHAT and CDR2 FQDESV (reference sequence). This CDR3 is built from 13 residues. CDR3 sequence: CASRVGGPNEQFF. Here the CDR3 DNA reads TGTGCCAGCAGAGTGGGAGGGCCGAATGAGCAGTTTTTC.

Concerning this clonotype: One junction end disagrees with the germline gene, perhaps due to a read error. This chain connects TRBV12-3 or TRBV12-4 to TRBJ2-2; D is perhaps TRBD1 or TRBD2 (5 bases each). This CDR3 contains 15 residues. The CDR3 DNA is TGTGCCAGCAGAGCCGGGATTAGTCAAGTCAGGGAGCTGCTTTTT. Amino acid sequence: CASRAGISQVRELLF.

This clonotype came up once. Because it lacks the conserved phenylalanine or tryptophan at the end, this CDR3 is likely a read error. The limits of the CDR3 on the DNA are not certain, so only TCRdb's listed CDR3 is given. The rearrangement joins TRBV12-3 or TRBV12-4 to TRBJ1-5; TRBD1 was called by the table and not checked on the DNA. The CDR3 is 14 amino acids in total, end residues counted. CDR3 protein: CASSLEGASQPHHV.

Turning to this clonotype: A read error may produce the germline difference seen at one junction end. The CDR3 sequence is CASSYSGIYSGELFF. CDR3 DNA: TGTGCCAGCAGTTACTCAGGGATTTACAGCGGGGAGCTATTTTTT. The J gene is TRBJ2-2, the V gene TRBV6-5; 7 bases fit TRBD2. In germline, CDR1 is MNHEY, CDR2 SVGAGI. This CDR3 region has 15 residues.

This clonotype was picked up one time. This sequence may be a read error, since a much larger clone differs from it by one base. The chain carries TRBV5-4 and TRBJ1-5; D perhaps matches TRBD1 (5 bases). Germline V lookup: CDR1 SGHNT, CDR2 YYREEE (reference sequence). The CDR3 totals 14 residues. The CDR3 DNA reads TGTGTCGGCAGCCCAGGGCTTAGCAATCAGCCCCAGCATTTT. The encoded protein is CVGSPGLSNQPQHF.

Concerning this clonotype itself: The conserved closing phenylalanine or tryptophan is absent in this CDR3, likely reflecting a read error. CDR3 in amino acids: CASISDDGIGYGYTL. CDR3 DNA: TGTGCCAGCATTTCCGACGACGGGATAGGCTATGGCTACACCTTA. The J gene is TRBJ1-2, the V gene TRBV6-6, with no clear D. CDR1 and CDR2 (germline): MNHNY, SVGAGI (reference sequence). The CDR3 is made up of 15 amino acids. Between the trimmed V and J ends, which lost 7 bases and 4 bases, there was a span of 19 bases.